The present T cell receptor (beta chain) was sequenced within a study of post-analysis software for immune sequencing data. TCR beta libraries were prepared from cDNA with unique molecular identifiers. TCRdb called the PCR reads again in MiXCR, with one record for every CDR3 protein. Here the sample spans about 770,000 distinct CDR3 sequences, around 42% being singletons. Source material: blood. This TCR derives from a girl between 5 and 17 years old with multiple sclerosis.

The CDR3: CASSMTGNGYTF. In DNA, the CDR3 is TGTGCCAGCAGTATGACAGGGAATGGCTACACCTTC. The chain couples TRBV12-3 or TRBV12-4 to TRBJ1-2; 7 bases line up with TRBD1. The CDR3 runs to 12 residues. Germline trimming cut 5 bases from V and 6 bases from J; bases unmatched to any gene: 3.